The sequence of this T cell receptor (beta chain) was determined in a study of prognosis after radiotherapy for stage I lung cancer. Germline V lookup: CDR1 MDHEN, CDR2 SYDVKM. This CDR3 region has 13 residues. With 5 bases removed from V and 4 bases from J, the gap between germline ends came to 12 bases. Amplification of TCR beta CDR3 from genomic DNA used two-round multiplex PCR. The use of primers specific to each TRBV and TRBJ gene characterized first-round PCR. Via MiXCR, TCRdb re-called the multiplex PCR reads, giving one row per CDR3 protein. The sample includes fewer than 25,000 distinct CDR3 sequences, roughly half of them seen just once. Sample share makes this clonotype medium-sized (0.01 to 0.1%).

This sequence was found in a donor older than 45 with non-small cell lung cancer. V gene TRBV28 combines with J gene TRBJ2-7; D gene unclear. Sequenced material: PBMCs, taken before or after stereotactic body radiation therapy (not recorded which). CDR3 in DNA: TGTGCCAGCAGTCTGGACGGGCCGTACGAGCAGTACTTC. Protein: CASSLDGPYEQYF.